This is a list of T cell receptor beta chains from one sample in a study of CD4+ T cells in melanoma. Profiling relied on immunoSEQ multiplex PCR, and the TCRdb table lists in-frame clones only, not all of them. The table records 140,000 or so clones, 92% of them present only once. All receptors come from a human donor with melanoma. CDR3s include the opening cysteine and the closing phenylalanine or tryptophan. Fields, in order: clone size, V gene, J gene, D gene, CDR3 protein, CDR3 DNA. D genes are given only for firm matches. Clone size appears in some rows only: once, few, many, or a class for an expanded clone.

.	TRBV6-6	TRBJ2-1	TRBD2	CASSGTSGGALGEQFF	TGTGCCAGCAGTGGGACTAGCGGGGGGGCCTTGGGTGAGCAGTTCTTC
.	TRBV27	TRBJ1-6	TRBD1	CASSDRVNSPLHF	TGTGCCAGCAGTGACAGGGTTAATTCACCCCTCCACTTT
.	TRBV11-3	TRBJ1-1	.	CASSLRLNTEAFF	TGTGCCAGCAGCTTAAGGCTGAACACTGAAGCTTTCTTT
.	TRBV30	TRBJ2-2	TRBD1	CAWSFSGTGGLVGELFF	TGTGCCTGGAGTTTTTCCGGGACAGGGGGGTTGGTCGGGGAGCTGTTTTTT
.	TRBV5-1	TRBJ1-4	.	CARRPRQPGRKNEKLFF	TGCGCCAGACGACCAAGGCAACCGGGACGGAAAAATGAAAAACTGTTTTTT
.	TRBV5-1	TRBJ1-4	.	CASSLGAGAQEKLFF	TGCGCCAGCAGCTTGGGTGCGGGGGCCCAGGAAAAACTGTTTTTT
.	TRBV6-5	TRBJ1-1	.	CASSYLEVAFF	TGTGCCAGCAGTTACCTTGAGGTAGCTTTCTTT
.	TRBV2	TRBJ2-7	TRBD1	CASNPRGPQDYEQYF	TGTGCCAGCAATCCCAGGGGGCCCCAGGACTACGAGCAGTACTTC
.	TRBV9	TRBJ2-1	.	CASSVKGSAFSSYNEQFF	TGTGCCAGCAGCGTCAAGGGGAGCGCATTTAGCTCCTACAATGAGCAGTTCTTC
.	TRBV5-5	TRBJ1-1	.	CASSFVADTEAFF	TGTGCCAGCAGCTTCGTAGCGGACACTGAAGCTTTCTTT
.	TRBV9	TRBJ1-5	.	CASSSGGTYQPQHF	TGTGCCAGCAGCTCGGGGGGGACCTATCAGCCCCAGCATTTT
.	TRBV18	TRBJ2-7	TRBD1	CASSPPGTGSYEQYF	TGTGCCAGCTCACCACCCGGGACAGGATCCTACGAGCAGTACTTC
.	TRBV5-1	TRBJ2-2	.	CASSSLVIQDTGELFF	TGCGCCAGCAGCTCTCTAGTAATTCAGGACACCGGGGAGCTGTTTTTT
.	TRBV5-6	TRBJ1-2	.	CASSYQGINYGYTF	TGTGCCAGCAGCTATCAGGGCATTAACTATGGCTACACCTTC
.	TRBV7-2	TRBJ2-5	.	CASSLRQIQETQYF	TGTGCCAGCAGCTTAAGGCAGATCCAAGAGACCCAGTACTTC
.	TRBV29-1	TRBJ2-2	TRBD1	CSARDRNTGELFF	TGCAGCGCTAGGGACAGGAACACCGGGGAGCTGTTTTTT
few	TRBV7-3	TRBJ2-3	TRBD2	CASSDTGGPTDTQYF	TGTGCCAGCAGCGATACGGGGGGACCCACAGATACGCAGTATTTT
.	TRBV5-1	TRBJ1-1	.	CASSLDSYTEAFF	TGCGCCAGCAGCTTGGACTCGTACACTGAAGCTTTCTTT
.	TRBV9	TRBJ2-3	.	CASNRQGKGTDTQYF	TGTGCCAGCAACAGACAAGGGAAAGGGACAGATACGCAGTATTTT
few	TRBV6-5	TRBJ2-5	.	CASSPGVYGVQYF	TGTGCCAGCAGTCCCGGCGTTTATGGGGTCCAGTACTTC
.	TRBV5-6	TRBJ2-3	.	CASSLLSIGTDTQYF	TGTGCCAGCAGCTTACTATCGATTGGGACAGATACGCAGTATTTT
.	TRBV25-1	TRBJ2-5	TRBD2	CASSRTSGGETQYF	TGTGCCAGCAGTAGGACTAGCGGGGGGGAGACCCAGTACTTC
.	TRBV18	TRBJ1-5	.	CASSSGSNQPQHF	TGTGCCAGCTCTTCGGGGAGCAATCAGCCCCAGCATTTT
.	TRBV2	TRBJ1-2	TRBD1	CASRGQGLSNYGYTF	TGTGCCAGCAGGGGACAGGGCCTATCTAACTATGGCTACACCTTC
.	TRBV9	TRBJ2-1	.	CASSVSGSYNEQFF	TGTGCCAGCAGCGTCTCGGGGTCCTACAATGAGCAGTTCTTC
.	TRBV5-1	TRBJ2-7	TRBD2	CASSLASGGRHEQYF	TGCGCCAGCAGCTTGGCCTCGGGGGGGAGACACGAGCAGTACTTC
.	TRBV5-1	TRBJ2-1	TRBD2	CASSLEGLAEDNEQFF	TGCGCCAGCAGCTTGGAGGGACTAGCGGAGGACAATGAGCAGTTCTTC
.	TRBV18	TRBJ2-5	.	CASSPLTTTAKETQYF	TGTGCCAGCTCACCCCTGACCACCACGGCTAAAGAGACCCAGTACTTC
.	TRBV19	TRBJ1-1	TRBD1	CASRDRLSEAFF	TGTGCCAGTAGGGACAGGCTGAGTGAAGCTTTCTTT
.	TRBV6-1	TRBJ1-3	.	CASGRALNSGNTIYF	TGTGCCAGCGGGAGGGCCTTAAACTCTGGAAACACCATATATTTT
.	TRBV5-1	TRBJ2-1	.	CASSLAAGNNEQFF	TGCGCCAGCAGCCTGGCTGCAGGGAACAATGAGCAGTTCTTC
.	TRBV7-2	TRBJ1-2	TRBD1	CASSPGQWGYGYTF	TGTGCCAGCAGCCCGGGACAGTGGGGCTATGGCTACACCTTC
.	TRBV30	TRBJ2-6	.	CAWSVWGRGAGANVLTF	TGTGCCTGGAGTGTATGGGGCAGGGGCGCGGGGGCCAACGTCCTGACTTTC
.	TRBV7-9	TRBJ2-7	TRBD2	CASASGHYEQYF	TGTGCCAGCGCTAGCGGGCACTACGAGCAGTACTTC
.	TRBV7-9	TRBJ1-2	TRBD1	CASRGHGQGNYGYTF	TGTGCCAGCAGGGGACACGGACAGGGTAACTATGGCTACACCTTC
few	TRBV27	TRBJ1-1	.	CASRPQLGGLNTEAFF	TGTGCCAGCAGACCCCAACTGGGGGGACTGAACACTGAAGCTTTCTTT
.	TRBV2	TRBJ2-5	.	CASSSISQETQYF	TGTGCCAGCAGTTCGATATCCCAAGAGACCCAGTACTTC
.	TRBV2	TRBJ2-2	.	CASSRDNPGELFF	TGTGCCAGCAGTAGGGACAACCCCGGGGAGCTGTTTTTT
.	TRBV29-1	TRBJ2-5	TRBD1	CSVVRGPRETQYF	TGCAGCGTTGTCAGGGGGCCTCGGGAGACCCAGTACTTC
.	TRBV30	TRBJ1-1	.	CAWSLTGPTEAFF	TGTGCCTGGAGTCTCACAGGGCCCACTGAAGCTTTCTTT
.	TRBV2	TRBJ2-6	.	CASTSQAFSGANVLTF	TGTGCCAGCACCAGTCAAGCGTTCTCTGGGGCCAACGTCCTGACTTTC
.	TRBV5-1	TRBJ2-7	TRBD1	CASSFGTGVPYEQYF	TGCGCCAGCAGCTTTGGAACAGGGGTACCCTACGAGCAGTACTTC
.	TRBV6-1	TRBJ2-7	.	CASRDGTANSYEQYF	TGTGCCAGCAGAGACGGGACTGCTAATTCCTACGAGCAGTACTTC
.	TRBV5-1	TRBJ1-1	.	CASSLVPGTHTEAFF	TGCGCCAGCAGCTTGGTTCCCGGGACGCACACTGAAGCTTTCTTT
.	TRBV25-1	TRBJ2-3	TRBD2	CASSDPAGPGDTQYF	TGTGCCAGCAGTGATCCAGCGGGGCCGGGCGATACGCAGTATTTT
.	TRBV5-4	TRBJ2-5	TRBD2	CASSLARASGGVETQYF	TGTGCCAGCAGCTTGGCGAGGGCTAGCGGGGGGGTCGAGACCCAGTACTTC
.	TRBV2	TRBJ2-1	.	CASSERLAFVAEQFF	TGTGCCAGCAGTGAACGTTTGGCCTTCGTGGCTGAGCAGTTCTTC
.	TRBV4-2	TRBJ2-5	.	CASSQDGGTKETQYF	TGTGCCAGCAGCCAAGATGGGGGAACTAAAGAGACCCAGTACTTC